A single sample gave rise to the 32 T cell receptor beta chains below, sequenced in a study of blood T cell repertoires in COVID-19. This table comes from immunoSEQ multiplex PCR, and its TCRdb copy is limited to in-frame clones, with some not included. The sample shows 200,000 to 300,000 clones, about four fifths of them seen only once. The specimen sequenced was peripheral blood. All receptors derive from a man aged 25-40 years who had recovered from COVID-19.

The CDR3 is CASSSEGKLFF. Written as DNA, the CDR3 is TGTGCCAGCAGCTCGGAGGGAAAACTGTTTTTT. This chain joins TRBV9 and TRBJ1-4; unclear D gene. Germline CDR1 reads SGDLS; CDR2 reads YYNGEE. Trimming shortened V by 4 bases and J by 10 bases, and 8 bases separated the two germline ends. CDR3 size: 11 residues.

This CDR3 reads CASSAPGQGYNEQFF. In DNA, the CDR3 is TGTGCCAGCAGCGCTCCGGGACAGGGTTACAATGAGCAGTTCTTC. This chain joins TRBV9 and TRBJ2-1; 9 positions agree with TRBD1. The CDR3 consists of 15 residues. CDR1 and CDR2 (germline): SGDLS, YYNGEE. With V trimmed by 3 bases and J by 4 bases, 5 bases remained unmatched.

The chain links TRBV19 to TRBJ1-5; D may be TRBD1 (6 bases). This CDR3 is built from 16 residues. Germline V gives CDR1 LNHDA, CDR2 SQIVND (reference sequence). V was trimmed by 3 bases and J by 6 bases, leaving 18 bases between them. CDR3 region: CASSMVGQGLGQPQHF. CDR3 DNA: TGTGCCAGTAGTATGGTGGGTCAGGGGCTTGGTCAGCCCCAGCATTTT.

V usage is TRBV6-5 and J usage is TRBJ1-1; D is unclear. The length of the CDR3 is 15 residues. From germline, CDR1 is MNHEY and CDR2 SVGAGI. Trimming stripped 0 bases from V and 7 bases from J, with 15 bases between. This CDR3 reads CASSYSINEAYEAFF. The CDR3 nucleotides are TGTGCCAGCAGTTACTCGATTAACGAGGCCTATGAAGCTTTCTTT.

CDR3 sequence reads: CASSLLAGNTGELFF. The CDR3 DNA is TGCGCCAGCAGCCTACTAGCGGGGAACACCGGGGAGCTGTTTTTT. The chain uses TRBV4-1 and TRBJ2-2, with 9 bases aligning to TRBD2. The CDR3 consists of 15 residues. Germline lookup yields CDR1 MGHRA and CDR2 YSYEKL. V lost 4 bases to trimming and J lost 1 base; unmatched junction nucleotides: 1.

The chain carries TRBV10-3 and TRBJ1-5; tentatively, D is TRBD1 (6 bases). V lost 9 bases and J 4 bases, leaving 13 bases between the germline ends. CDR3 length: 13 residues. Germline lookup yields CDR1 ENHRY and CDR2 SYGVKD. CDR3 sequence: CAIHSGVNQPQHF. Written as DNA, the CDR3 is TGTGCCATTCATTCAGGGGTGAATCAGCCCCAGCATTTT.

The chain combines TRBV3-1 (or the pseudogene TRBV3-2) with TRBJ2-1; 11 bases fit TRBD2. CDR1 and CDR2 (germline): LGHDT, YNNKEL (reference sequence). Trimming took 4 bases from V and 1 from J; bases not matched to a gene: 6. The CDR3 runs to 17 residues. CDR3 region: CASSPLAGAHSYNEQFF. The CDR3 nucleotides read TGTGCCAGCAGCCCACTAGCGGGGGCCCATTCCTACAATGAGCAGTTCTTC.

The CDR3 DNA reads TGCGCCAGCAGCTTAAAGTCCGGGGAGGAGGAAAAACTGTTTTTT. This gives the protein CASSLKSGEEEKLFF. This chain connects TRBV4-1 to TRBJ1-4, with D unresolved. The length of the CDR3 is 15 residues. Germline assignment: CDR1 MGHRA and CDR2 YSYEKL. V lost 5 bases and J lost 8, with 18 bases in between.

The gene calls are TRBV6-5 and TRBJ1-5; possible D gene TRBD1, 6 bases. This CDR3 spans 14 amino acids. Per germline, CDR1 MNHEY and CDR2 SVGAGI. Between the trimmed V and J ends, which lost 6 bases and 5 bases, there was a span of 14 bases. CDR3 nucleotide sequence: TGTGCCAGCAGCCGGGACAAGGGAGATCAGCCCCAGCATTTT. Encoded protein: CASSRDKGDQPQHF.

V gene TRBV13 combines with J gene TRBJ1-2; no clear D gene. Trimming shortened V by 5 bases and J by 4 bases, and 20 bases separated the two germline ends. Germline CDR1 reads PRHDT; CDR2 reads FYEKMQ (reference sequence). This CDR3 has 16 residues. The CDR3 coding sequence is TGTGCCAGCAGCCCCGGGTCCGAGATCTTGGTCTATGGCTACACCTTC. It specifies CASSPGSEILVYGYTF.

This chain joins TRBV2 and TRBJ2-5; TRBD1 aligns across 8 bases. Germline V gene lookup returns CDR1 SNHLY and CDR2 FYNNEI. The V gene end was trimmed by 8 bases and the J gene end by 4 bases; junction bases not matched to a gene: 12. CDR3 size: 15 residues. The chain's CDR3 is CASSTRQGSGETQYF. The CDR3 DNA sequence: TGTGCCAGCTCAACCCGACAGGGGAGCGGAGAGACCCAGTACTTC.

The V call is TRBV7-2, the J call TRBJ2-4; a possible D gene is TRBD1 (6 bases). Trimming removed 2 bases at V and 1 base at J, with 12 bases between. Germline CDR1 and CDR2: SGHTA and FQGNSA. This CDR3 spans 16 amino acids. The CDR3 spells CASSLKLRGAKNIQYF. The CDR3 nucleotides read TGTGCCAGCAGCTTAAAATTAAGGGGGGCCAAAAACATTCAGTACTTC.

The V and J genes are TRBV6-2 or TRBV6-3 and TRBJ1-1; D ambiguous. V dropped 5 bases and J dropped 6 bases, with 10 bases sitting between them. CDR1 is MNHEY and CDR2 is SVGEGT in the germline V gene. CDR3 size: 12 residues. CDR3 sequence reads: CASSPRGAEAFF. The CDR3 DNA is TGTGCCAGCAGTCCCCGGGGAGCTGAAGCTTTCTTT.

This chain connects TRBV2 to TRBJ2-5; possible D gene TRBD2, 6 bases. The V end was cut by 6 bases, the J end by 7 bases, with 21 bases between. The CDR3 is 15 residues long. Germline CDR1 SNHLY, CDR2 FYNNEI. The CDR3 reads CASSGPGLAGSTQYF. CDR3 nucleotides: TGTGCCAGCAGCGGCCCAGGGCTGGCGGGGTCGACCCAGTACTTC.

The chain joins TRBV11-2 to TRBJ1-5; perhaps TRBD1 as D (6 bases). Germline CDR1 and CDR2: SGHAT and FQNNGV. V lost 5 bases to trimming and J lost 1 base, with 15 bases between them. The CDR3 consists of 16 residues. DNA of the CDR3: TGTGCCAGCAGCAAAGAAACAGGGATCAGCAATCAGCCCCAGCATTTT. This translates into CASSKETGISNQPQHF. The full variable domain, in which reference TRBV11-2 and TRBJ1-5 provide the parts outside the CDR3, is EAGVAQSPRYKIIEKRQSVAFWCNPISGHATLYWYQQILGQGPKLLIQFQNNGVVDDSQLPKDRFSAERLKGVDSTLKIQPAKLEDSAVYLCASSKETGISNQPQHFGDGTRLSIL.

The rearrangement joins TRBV6-4 to TRBJ2-5, with D maybe TRBD2 (7 bases). Trimming shortened V by 0 bases and J by 5 bases, and 13 bases separated the two germline ends. CDR1 is MRHNA, CDR2 SNTAGT, per germline. CDR3 size: 15 residues. DNA of the CDR3: TGTGCCAGCAGTGACTCGAGGGGGGGCAGGGAGACCCAGTACTTC. Amino acids: CASSDSRGGRETQYF.

The V gene is TRBV27, the J gene TRBJ1-1; TRBD1 agrees at 8 bases. Germline V gene lookup returns CDR1 MNHEY and CDR2 SMNVEV (reference sequence). Trimming removed 4 bases from V and 8 bases from J; junction bases left unmatched: 9. This CDR3 is built from 14 residues. This CDR3 reads CASSSPGQVIEAFF. The CDR3 nucleotides read TGTGCCAGCAGTTCCCCGGGACAGGTAATAGAAGCTTTCTTT.

This chain connects TRBV27 to TRBJ2-6, with D possibly TRBD2 on 7 matching bases. Germline loops: CDR1 MNHEY, CDR2 SMNVEV (reference sequence). The CDR3 totals 16 residues. The V end was cut by 5 bases, the J end by 4 bases, with 15 bases between. The CDR3 coding sequence is TGTGCCAGCAGTCAAACCGGGGGGCGAGGGGCCAACGTCCTGACTTTC. Translated, it gives CASSQTGGRGANVLTF.

The chain uses TRBV5-4 and TRBJ2-3, with TRBD1 identical over 7 bases. The CDR3 contains 13 residues. The germline V gene has CDR1 SGHNT and CDR2 YYREEE (reference sequence). J gave up 4 bases and V 4 bases, and 3 bases lay outside the gene matches. CDR3 coding DNA: TGTGCCAGCAGCGTTCAGGGGGCAGATACGCAGTATTTT. Amino acid sequence: CASSVQGADTQYF.

This clone has only a few counts. The CDR3 DNA sequence: TGTGCCAGCAGCTTAGCCCCGAGGACTAGCGGGGGGAAAGAGACCCAGTACTTC. This sequence encodes CASSLAPRTSGGKETQYF. This chain links TRBV11-2 with TRBJ2-5; TRBD2 matches at 14 bases. Unmatched junction bases numbered 7, after V lost 1 base and J lost 3 bases. Germline loops: CDR1 SGHAT, CDR2 FQNNGV. CDR3 size: 18 residues.

J is TRBJ2-5 and V is TRBV10-3; possible D gene TRBD1, 6 bases. CDR3 size: 12 residues. Trimming removed 7 bases from V and 7 bases from J, with 13 bases in between. In germline, CDR1 is ENHRY, CDR2 SYGVKD. CDR3 amino acids: CAIKGSTGTQYF. In DNA, the CDR3 is TGTGCCATCAAAGGGTCGACAGGGACCCAGTACTTC.

The chain employs TRBV14 and TRBJ1-3; D remains unclear. V dropped 0 bases and J dropped 4 bases, with 10 bases sitting between them. Germline V gene lookup returns CDR1 SGHDN and CDR2 FVKESK. This CDR3 has 15 residues. The CDR3, as DNA: TGTGCCAGCAGCCAAGATCTTACAGTAGGAAACACCATATATTTT. Amino acid sequence: CASSQDLTVGNTIYF.

This clone was recorded once. This chain joins TRBV21-1 and TRBJ1-5; TRBD1 is the table's D call and was not checked against the DNA. TRBV21-1 is a known pseudogene. This CDR3 contains 17 residues. The CDR3 nucleotides are TGTGCCAGCAGCAAAGGTTCCAACAGACATAGCAATCAGCCCCAGCATTTT. Translating gives CASSKGSNRHSNQPQHF.

The chain couples TRBV5-6 to TRBJ1-2; D is uncertain. The V gene's germline CDR1 is SGHDT and CDR2 YYEEEE. The CDR3 extends over 13 amino acids. The V end was cut by 4 bases, the J end by 4 bases, with 11 bases between. The CDR3 here is CASSRQASYGYTF. The CDR3 DNA sequence: TGTGCCAGCAGCCGTCAGGCCTCCTATGGCTACACCTTC. Filled out from reference TRBV5-6 and TRBJ1-2, the complete variable domain reads DAGVTQSPTHLIKTRGQQVTLRCSPKSGHDTVSWYQQALGQGPQFIFQYYEEEERQRGNFPDRFSGHQFPNYSSELNVNALLLGDSALYLCASSRQASYGYTFGSGTRLTVV.

This clone has just one count. V usage is TRBV5-1 and J usage is TRBJ1-1, with D maybe TRBD1 (6 bases). Germline V CDR1 and CDR2: SGHRS, YFSETQ. Trimming shortened V by 0 bases and J by 1 base, and 7 bases separated the two germline ends. The CDR3 consists of 14 residues. Here the CDR3 DNA reads TGCGCCAGCAGCTTGGGGGGACAGAACACTGAAGCTTTCTTT. It yields the protein CASSLGGQNTEAFF.

The chain couples TRBV7-3 to TRBJ2-1, with 8 nucleotides matching TRBD1. Germline CDR1 SGHTA, CDR2 FQGTGA. Unmatched junction bases numbered 10, after V lost 1 base and J lost 8 bases. The CDR3 is 16 residues long. CDR3 in DNA: TGTGCCAGCAGCTTAAACCAACCTGGACAGGGCGATGAGCAGTTCTTC. Translation gives CASSLNQPGQGDEQFF.

The CDR3 sequence is CASSLNPAENSYNEQFF. CDR3 DNA: TGTGCCAGCAGCTTGAATCCCGCCGAGAACTCCTACAATGAGCAGTTCTTC. V and J are TRBV5-8 and TRBJ2-1, with D hard to call. CDR1 SGHTS and CDR2 YDEGEE come from the germline V gene. The V and J ends lost 1 base and 0 bases respectively, with 14 bases between them. This CDR3 has 17 amino acids. Together with reference TRBV5-8 and TRBJ2-1, the CDR3 gives the full variable domain: EAGVTQSPTHLIKTRGQQATLRCSPISGHTSVYWYQQALGLGLQFLLWYDEGEERNRGNFPPRFSGRQFPNYSSELNVNALELEDSALYLCASSLNPAENSYNEQFFGPGTRLTVL.

V gene TRBV5-1 combines with J gene TRBJ1-2, with 7 bases fitting TRBD1. This CDR3 has 15 residues. J gave up 4 bases and V 5 bases, and 11 bases lay outside the gene matches. CDR1 is SGHRS, CDR2 YFSETQ, per germline. The CDR3 loop reads CASRTTGKFSYGYTF. In DNA, the CDR3 is TGCGCCAGCAGAACGACAGGGAAGTTTAGCTATGGCTACACCTTC. The complete variable domain, with remaining parts taken from reference TRBV5-1 and TRBJ1-2, reads KAGVTQTPRYLIKTRGQQVTLSCSPISGHRSVSWYQQTPGQGLQFLFEYFSETQRNKGNFPGRFSGRQFSNSRSEMNVSTLELGDSALYLCASRTTGKFSYGYTFGSGTRLTVV.

Turning to this clone: Possible read error: a much larger clone is one base away. This sequence joins TRBV2 and TRBJ1-1, with 7 bases identical to TRBD1. Per germline, CDR1 SNHLY and CDR2 FYNNEI. Trimming cost V 6 bases and J 2 bases; bases outside gene matches: 3. The CDR3 is 13 residues long. The CDR3 sequence is CASSGDSNTEAFF. The CDR3 DNA is TGTGCCAGCAGCGGGGACAGCAACACTGAAGCTTTCTTT.

CDR3 in amino acids: CASSVDAGGDGRNTIYF. The CDR3, as DNA: TGTGCCAGCAGCGTAGATGCTGGGGGCGATGGGAGAAACACCATATATTTT. The chain couples TRBV9 to TRBJ1-3, with TRBD1 as a possible D gene (6 bases). Trimming pared 0 bases from V and 5 bases from J, leaving 18 bases between. The CDR3 contains 17 residues. Germline V gives CDR1 SGDLS, CDR2 YYNGEE. Together with reference TRBV9 and TRBJ1-3, the CDR3 gives the full variable domain: DSGVTQTPKHLITATGQRVTLRCSPRSGDLSVYWYQQSLDQGLQFLIQYYNGEERAKGNILERFSAQQFPDLHSELNLSSLELGDSALYFCASSVDAGGDGRNTIYFGEGSWLTVV.

This clone has just a few counts. The genes are TRBV28 and TRBJ2-7; D might be TRBD1 (5 bases). The CDR3 loop spans 13 amino acids. Between the trimmed V and J ends, which lost 5 bases and 6 bases, there was a span of 14 bases. Germline V CDR1 and CDR2: MDHEN, SYDVKM. CDR3 nucleotides: TGTGCCAGCAGTGCCGAAGTCACAGGCGAGCAGTACGTC. Amino acids: CASSAEVTGEQYV.

The chain has TRBV5-4 and TRBJ2-5, with a weak D call TRBD1 (6 bases). Per germline, CDR1 SGHNT and CDR2 YYREEE (reference sequence). This CDR3 is 13 amino acids long. Trimming removed 0 bases from V and 6 bases from J, with 9 bases in between. The CDR3 protein is CASSLDRVKTQYF. CDR3 nucleotides: TGTGCCAGCAGCTTGGACAGGGTGAAGACCCAGTACTTC.